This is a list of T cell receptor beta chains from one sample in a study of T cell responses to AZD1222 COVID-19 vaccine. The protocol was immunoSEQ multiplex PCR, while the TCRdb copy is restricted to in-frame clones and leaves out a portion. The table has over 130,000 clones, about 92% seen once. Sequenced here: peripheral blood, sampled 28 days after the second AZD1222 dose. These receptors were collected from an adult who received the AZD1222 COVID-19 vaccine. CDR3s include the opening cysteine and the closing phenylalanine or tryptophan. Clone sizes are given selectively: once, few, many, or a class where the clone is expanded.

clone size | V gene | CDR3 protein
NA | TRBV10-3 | CAISEPGGISGEQYF
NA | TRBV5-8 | CASSLTGPTNQYF
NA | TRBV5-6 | CASSLIGDSYGYTF
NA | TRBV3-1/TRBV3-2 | CASSLDTYEQYF
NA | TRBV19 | CASSMGAYRVINGNTIYF
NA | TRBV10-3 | CAISDPGQGAQPQHF
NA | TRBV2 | CASSKNTGELFF
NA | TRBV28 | CASSSHGQETQYF
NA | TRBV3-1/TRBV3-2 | CASSQELGGGGTEAFF
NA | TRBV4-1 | CASSQGGSPSKQNYGYTF
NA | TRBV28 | CASSSGQGGGEKLFF
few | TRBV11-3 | CASSAGGTSGRYRYNEQFF
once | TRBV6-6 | CASSPPGGVEQYF
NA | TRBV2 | CASSETVGTTYEQYF
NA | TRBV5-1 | CASSSGDRGYQETQYF
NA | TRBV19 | CASSYHRDRGGDTQYF
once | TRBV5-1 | CASSALSTGGGGYTF
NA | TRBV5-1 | CASSLQGQGISYGYTF
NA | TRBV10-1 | CASSGGGNGEQFF
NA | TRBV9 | CASSAPLSEGIAKNIQYF
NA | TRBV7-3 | CASSSPSGRAGYEQYF
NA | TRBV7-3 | CASSATPGDTQYF
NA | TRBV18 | CASSFFRGETQYF
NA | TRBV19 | CASRKQHRELFF
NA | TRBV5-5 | CASSFAGDGTEAFF
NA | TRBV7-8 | CASSLVASGRTDTQYF
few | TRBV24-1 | CATSDLGRGQPQHF
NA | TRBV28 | CASSQTGRLTEAFF